The 23 T cell receptor beta chains given below trace back to one sample, sequenced in a study of cytomegalovirus exposure and HLA in healthy donors. The primer mix had 60 Vbeta and 13 Jbeta primers. Repertoires were generated with immunoSEQ multiplex PCR, while TCRdb's copy carries only in-frame clones and drops some. The sample table includes 170,000 or so clones. The sample comprised PBMCs. Every receptor here comes from a man aged 25 to 40 in good health and CMV-seronegative.

This CDR3 reads CASSYYSGLAGETQYF. The CDR3, as DNA: TGTGCCAGCAGCTATTACAGTGGACTAGCGGGAGAGACCCAGTACTTC. V gene TRBV7-8 combines with J gene TRBJ2-5, with 11 bases lining up with TRBD2. Germline CDR1 SGHVS, CDR2 FQNEAQ. V shed 4 bases and J 4 bases; nucleotides not matched to a gene: 8. This CDR3 contains 16 residues.

The chain couples TRBV7-9 to TRBJ2-7; weak D call: TRBD2 (6 bases). CDR3 length equals 13 residues. V was pared by 3 bases and J by 7 bases, with 13 bases between. Germline V CDR1 and CDR2: SEHNR, FQNEAQ (reference sequence). The CDR3: CASSLRVAGEQYF. CDR3 nucleotide sequence: TGTGCCAGCAGCTTGAGGGTGGCGGGGGAGCAGTACTTC.

This chain uses TRBV4-3 with TRBJ1-2; 7 nucleotides line up with TRBD1. Germline assignment: CDR1 LGHNA and CDR2 YSLEER. The trim removed 4 bases at V and 4 bases at J, leaving 9 bases unmatched. The CDR3 length is 15 residues. The CDR3 loop reads CASSRTGQWIYGYTF. The CDR3 DNA reads TGCGCCAGCAGCCGTACGGGACAGTGGATCTATGGCTACACCTTC.

The V call is TRBV10-3, the J call TRBJ2-3; 9 nucleotides align to TRBD1. Germline V gene sequence: CDR1 ENHRY, CDR2 SYGVKD. There are 13 residues in the CDR3. V lost 8 bases, J lost 4 bases, and 4 bases stayed unmatched. CDR3 loop: CAIQDRGSDTQYF. The CDR3 region has the DNA TGTGCCATCCAGGACAGGGGCTCAGATACGCAGTATTTT.

V and J are TRBV6-6 and TRBJ2-7; 7 nucleotides align to TRBD2. The V segment lost 5 bases and the J segment 6 bases; nucleotides outside the gene matches: 13. In germline, CDR1 is MNHNY, CDR2 SVGAGI (reference sequence). The CDR3 spans 15 residues. CDR3 in amino acids: CASSPQAGEWAEQYF. The DNA of the CDR3 is TGTGCCAGCAGTCCGCAGGCGGGAGAATGGGCCGAGCAGTACTTC.

The V call is TRBV7-9, the J call TRBJ2-3; 12 bases agree with TRBD2. With 5 bases clipped from V and 5 bases from J, the junction kept 8 bases outside the gene matches. The germline gives CDR1 SEHNR, CDR2 FQNEAQ (reference sequence). The CDR3 is 16 amino acids. In DNA, the CDR3 is TGTGCCAGCAGCGCTTCGACTAGCGGGAGAAGAGATACGCAGTATTTT. Its translation is CASSASTSGRRDTQYF.

The chain employs TRBV30 and TRBJ1-3; 7 bases map to TRBD1. With 7 bases clipped from V and 1 base from J, the junction kept 7 bases outside the gene matches. Germline CDR1 reads GTSNPN; CDR2 reads SVGIG (reference sequence). CDR3 length: 14 amino acids. The chain's CDR3 is CASGQEASGNTIYF. CDR3 nucleotides: TGTGCCTCTGGACAGGAGGCTTCTGGAAACACCATATATTTT.

The rearrangement uses TRBV7-8 and TRBJ1-2; D remains ambiguous. Between the trimmed V and J ends, which lost 5 bases and 4 bases, there was a span of 11 bases. The CDR3 extends over 13 amino acids. Germline V CDR1 and CDR2: SGHVS, FQNEAQ. The CDR3 DNA reads TGTGCCAGCAGCCCTAGAGGCCGCTATGGCTACACCTTC. This codes for CASSPRGRYGYTF.

The V call is TRBV7-7, the J call TRBJ1-3; 7 positions agree with TRBD1. Germline V lookup: CDR1 SSHAT, CDR2 FNYEAQ (reference sequence). CDR3 length: 15 amino acids. After removal of 3 bases from V and 4 bases from J, the junction contained 6 bases not matched to a gene. Here the CDR3 DNA reads TGTGCCAGCAGCTTGGACAGGACTGAGGGAAACACCATATATTTT. Its translation is CASSLDRTEGNTIYF.

The CDR3 protein is CASSQGLESGELFF. As DNA, the CDR3 is TGTGCCAGCAGCCAGGGACTAGAGTCCGGGGAGCTGTTTTTT. This chain uses TRBV5-4 with TRBJ2-2; 8 bases align to TRBD2. Trimming cost V 4 bases and J 6 bases; bases outside gene matches: 5. This CDR3 spans 14 amino acids. Germline CDR1 reads SGHNT; CDR2 reads YYREEE (reference sequence). Complete variable domain (other parts from reference TRBV5-4 and TRBJ2-2): ETGVTQSPTHLIKTRGQQVTLRCSSQSGHNTVSWYQQALGQGPQFIFQYYREEENGRGNFPPRFSGLQFPNYSSELNVNALELDDSALYLCASSQGLESGELFFGEGSRLTVL.

The chain carries TRBV9 and TRBJ1-1; D call uncertain. Germline V gives CDR1 SGDLS, CDR2 YYNGEE. V was shortened by 4 bases and J by 8 bases, with 12 bases between the two germline ends. This CDR3 has 12 residues. The CDR3 sequence: CASSSSALEAFF. The CDR3 DNA follows: TGTGCCAGCAGCTCCTCCGCCCTAGAAGCTTTCTTT.

The CDR3 DNA follows: TGTGCCAGCAGCGGGAGTGTTCATGAGCAGTTCTTC. Amino acids: CASSGSVHEQFF. The V and J genes are TRBV6-5 and TRBJ2-1; weak D call: TRBD2 (6 bases). In germline, CDR1 is MNHEY, CDR2 SVGAGI. The CDR3 extends over 12 amino acids. The V and J ends lost 6 bases and 8 bases respectively, with 11 bases between them.

In nucleotides, the CDR3 is TGTGCCAGCACCAAAGGGGGAGCATACGAGCAGTACTTC. Protein sequence: CASTKGGAYEQYF. This chain uses TRBV25-1 with TRBJ2-7, with D possibly matching TRBD1 (6 bases). Germline V gives CDR1 MGHDK, CDR2 SYGVNS. Trimming removed 7 bases from V and 4 bases from J, with 14 bases in between. The CDR3 sequence is 13 residues long.

The V call is TRBV5-1, the J call TRBJ2-7; 7 nucleotides agree with TRBD1. Germline loops: CDR1 SGHRS, CDR2 YFSETQ. The CDR3 has 18 residues. V was clipped by 6 bases and J by 0 bases; unmatched bases: 18. The CDR3 reads CASTFQVRTGTDSYEQYF. CDR3 DNA sequence: TGCGCCAGCACCTTTCAAGTAAGAACCGGGACAGACTCCTACGAGCAGTACTTC. Full variable domain (remainder filled in from reference TRBV5-1 and TRBJ2-7): KAGVTQTPRYLIKTRGQQVTLSCSPISGHRSVSWYQQTPGQGLQFLFEYFSETQRNKGNFPGRFSGRQFSNSRSEMNVSTLELGDSALYLCASTFQVRTGTDSYEQYFGPGTRLTVT.

The CDR3 is CASSPTLEGGMVEQFF. The CDR3 coding sequence is TGTGCCAGCTCACCAACCCTTGAGGGAGGAATGGTTGAGCAGTTCTTC. This chain uses TRBV18 with TRBJ2-1; D may be TRBD2 (6 bases). This CDR3 has 16 residues. The V end lost 2 bases, the J end lost 9 bases, and 20 bases lay between the germline ends. The germline gives CDR1 KGHSH, CDR2 LQKENI.

V is TRBV5-1 and J is TRBJ2-1; 7 bases match TRBD2. The trim removed 5 bases at V and 7 bases at J, leaving 9 bases unmatched. CDR3 length: 14 residues. CDR1 is SGHRS and CDR2 is YFSETQ in the germline V gene. CDR3 region: CASSNGGWENEQFF. CDR3 DNA: TGCGCCAGCAGTAACGGGGGGTGGGAGAATGAGCAGTTCTTC.

The chain recombines TRBV5-1 with TRBJ1-4; D remains ambiguous. Trimming cost V 2 bases and J 2 bases, with 10 bases left between them. Germline values: CDR1 SGHRS, CDR2 YFSETQ. This CDR3 is 15 amino acids long. This chain's CDR3 is CASSLAGNTNEKLFF. In DNA, the CDR3 is TGCGCCAGCAGCTTAGCCGGGAATACTAATGAAAAACTGTTTTTT.

The CDR3 here is CASSDSRVEQPRAGELFF. The CDR3 DNA follows: TGTGCCAGCAGTGACTCGAGAGTCGAGCAGCCGAGGGCCGGGGAGCTGTTTTTT. J is TRBJ2-2 and V is TRBV6-4; tentatively, D is TRBD2 (5 bases). CDR3 length: 18 amino acids. CDR1 MRHNA and CDR2 SNTAGT come from the germline V gene. V lost 0 bases and J lost 6, with 20 bases in between.

The chain links TRBV7-3 to TRBJ2-2; D is possibly TRBD2 (5 bases). CDR1 and CDR2 (germline): SGHTA, FQGTGA. This CDR3 contains 15 residues. V was pared by 4 bases and J by 6 bases, with 15 bases between. The CDR3 region is CASSSGRDGSGELFF. CDR3 DNA sequence: TGTGCCAGCAGCTCGGGGAGAGACGGCTCCGGGGAGCTGTTTTTT.

V is TRBV7-9 and J is TRBJ1-4; the match to TRBD1 covers 10 bases. The CDR3 loop spans 15 amino acids. Germline CDR1 and CDR2: SEHNR and FQNEAQ (reference sequence). V shed 5 bases and J 15 bases; nucleotides not matched to a gene: 15. The CDR3 DNA follows: TGTGCCAGCAGCCCCCTGACAGGGGGCCCGGTAGGAGTGTTTTTT. Its translation: CASSPLTGGPVGVFF.

The V and J genes are TRBV27 and TRBJ2-1; D is ambiguous. This CDR3 is 14 amino acids long. V shed 5 bases and J shed 0 bases, with 8 bases lying between them. Looked up from germline, CDR1 is MNHEY and CDR2 is SMNVEV (reference sequence). CDR3 loop: CASSGGYSYNEQFF. CDR3 DNA: TGTGCCAGCAGTGGCGGATACTCCTACAATGAGCAGTTCTTC.

The chain carries TRBV5-1 and TRBJ1-2, with D unresolved. V lost 4 bases to trimming and J lost 3 bases, with 22 bases between them. Per the germline V gene, CDR1 is SGHRS and CDR2 is YFSETQ. The CDR3 length is 17 residues. The CDR3 is CASSPPRNQLGDYGYTF. CDR3 DNA: TGCGCCAGCAGCCCCCCCCGAAACCAGCTTGGAGACTATGGCTACACCTTC.

The chain carries TRBV5-1 and TRBJ1-4; 10 bases line up with TRBD1. The CDR3 sequence is 16 residues long. V lost 5 bases and J lost 7; bases outside the gene matches: 11. CDR1 SGHRS and CDR2 YFSETQ come from the germline V gene. The CDR3, as DNA: TGCGCCAGCAGTGAGGAGATCGGGACAGGGGTTGAAAAACTGTTTTTT. Translation: CASSEEIGTGVEKLFF.